Listed here are 21 T cell receptor beta chains from one sample, sequenced in a study of shared clonotypes between healthy human individuals. Produced via immunoSEQ multiplex PCR; TCRdb's table is partial and in-frame only. The sample shows 2 million to 2.5 million clones, 95% of them seen only once. The source material was naive CD4+ T cells sorted from blood. The subset is: CD45RA+ positively selected. The receptors derive from a man younger than 35 in good health.

J is TRBJ2-3 and V is TRBV28; D possibly corresponds to TRBD2 (5 bases). Germline-derived CDR1 and CDR2 are MDHEN and SYDVKM. The CDR3 loop spans 16 amino acids. The V end lost 6 bases, the J end lost 3 bases, and 19 bases lay between the germline ends. This chain's CDR3 is CASSLTRGSGTDTQYF. The CDR3 coding sequence is TGTGCCAGCAGCCTTACAAGAGGGAGTGGAACAGATACGCAGTATTTT.

This rearrangement joins TRBV6-9 to TRBJ1-4; D not resolved. This CDR3 has 14 residues. The germline CDR1 and CDR2 sequences are MNHGY and SVAAGI. The V gene lost 8 bases and the J gene lost 8 bases, with 18 bases spanning the gap. For the CDR3, the DNA is TGTGCCAGCTTTAAGCGCGGTAGTCGGGAAAAACTGTTTTTT. Translating it yields CASFKRGSREKLFF.

Comment on this clone: Other DNA sequences of this sample code for an identical CDR3. The chain carries TRBV20-1 and TRBJ1-2, with unresolved D. V was pared by 1 base and J by 5 bases, with 5 bases between. The CDR3 contains 11 residues. Germline CDR1 and CDR2: DFQATT and SNEGSKA (reference sequence). DNA for the CDR3: TGCAGTGCTAGAGGAGGGTATGGCTACACCTTC. It encodes CSARGGYGYTF.

The chain has TRBV25-1 and TRBJ1-2; 9 bases agree with TRBD1. The germline CDR1 and CDR2 sequences are MGHDK and SYGVNS. V was pared by 5 bases and J by 6 bases, with 13 bases of the junction left unmatched. This CDR3 region has 16 residues. CDR3 sequence: CASSTLRDREAHGYTF. CDR3 DNA: TGTGCCAGCAGTACTCTCCGGGACAGGGAGGCCCATGGCTACACCTTC.

The rearrangement uses TRBV10-3 and TRBJ1-5; D possibly corresponds to TRBD1 (6 bases). Per the germline V gene, CDR1 is ENHRY and CDR2 is SYGVKD. The CDR3 is 13 residues long. V dropped 10 bases and J dropped 5 bases, with 15 bases sitting between them. The CDR3 coding sequence is TGTGCCACCGCCGGGGGCGTGGATCAGCCCCAGCATTTT. Protein product: CATAGGVDQPQHF.

This rearrangement joins TRBV14 to TRBJ1-1; D is unclear. This CDR3 has 11 residues. Germline V gives CDR1 SGHDN, CDR2 FVKESK. V was shortened by 2 bases and J by 5 bases, with 3 bases between the two germline ends. CDR3: CASSQRTEAFF. CDR3 bases: TGTGCCAGCAGCCAACGGACTGAAGCTTTCTTT.

The chain recombines TRBV7-9 with TRBJ2-1; D gene unclear. CDR3 length: 15 amino acids. Germline CDR1 and CDR2: SEHNR and FQNEAQ (reference sequence). Deletions cut 2 bases from V and 9 bases from J, with 17 bases between. The CDR3 coding sequence is TGTGCCAGCAGCTTAACCTCCGCCGGGTGGGGTGAGCAGTTCTTC. Translated: CASSLTSAGWGEQFF.

With regard to this clone: Other DNA sequences from this sample encode an identical CDR3 as well. The gene calls are TRBV5-1 and TRBJ2-1, with 12 positions matching TRBD1. The CDR3 totals 16 residues. The germline CDR1 and CDR2 sequences are SGHRS and YFSETQ. Trimming removed 1 base from V and 7 bases from J; junction bases left unmatched: 6. The CDR3 DNA is TGCGCCAGCAGCTTGAGTCCGGGACAGGGGGCAAATGAGCAGTTCTTC. It yields the protein CASSLSPGQGANEQFF.

The rearrangement uses TRBV28 and TRBJ2-7; D gene unclear. CDR3 size: 11 residues. Trimming stripped 3 bases from V and 3 bases from J, with 3 bases between. Germline V gene data show CDR1 as MDHEN and CDR2 as SYDVKM. In nucleotides, the CDR3 is TGTGCCAGCAGTTTCCACTACGAGCAGTACTTC. As protein: CASSFHYEQYF.

The rearrangement links TRBV18 to TRBJ2-7, with 9 bases fitting TRBD1. Germline CDR1 is KGHSH and CDR2 is LQKENI. V lost 2 bases, J lost 2 bases, and 7 bases stayed unmatched. The CDR3 loop spans 16 amino acids. DNA for the CDR3: TGTGCCAGCTCACCATTTTCGACAGGGGGGACCTACGAGCAGTACTTC. It is translated as CASSPFSTGGTYEQYF.

This sequence joins TRBV5-1 and TRBJ2-5, with D perhaps TRBD1 or TRBD2 (7 bases each). Germline CDR1 and CDR2: SGHRS and YFSETQ. V lost 4 bases and J lost 5, with 21 bases in between. The CDR3 spans 16 residues. CDR3 sequence reads: CASSLSSTGRVETQYF. The CDR3 nucleotides are TGCGCCAGCAGCCTCAGTTCGACAGGGAGGGTGGAGACCCAGTACTTC.

J is TRBJ2-4 and V is TRBV2; TRBD2 might be the D (5 bases). V was trimmed by 4 bases and J by 0 bases, leaving 7 bases between them. The germline V gene encodes CDR1 SNHLY and CDR2 FYNNEI. This CDR3 has 14 residues. DNA for the CDR3: TGTGCCAGCAGTGTTGGACTAGCCAAAAACATTCAGTACTTC. Protein sequence: CASSVGLAKNIQYF. The variable domain in full, completed from reference TRBV2 and TRBJ2-4, reads EPEVTQTPSHQVTQMGQEVILRCVPISNHLYFYWYRQILGQKVEFLVSFYNNEISEKSEIFDDQFSVERPDGSNFTLKIRSTKLEDSAMYFCASSVGLAKNIQYFGAGTRLSVL.

J is TRBJ2-2 and V is TRBV5-1; possible D gene TRBD1, 6 bases. Looked up from germline, CDR1 is SGHRS and CDR2 is YFSETQ. V was pared by 4 bases and J by 5 bases, with 15 bases between. The CDR3 is 15 amino acids. The CDR3 DNA reads TGCGCCAGCAGCCAAACAGGGAGTTGGACCGGGGAGCTGTTTTTT. Encoded protein: CASSQTGSWTGELFF.

As to this clone: In the same sample, other DNA sequences code for this CDR3. This chain joins TRBV7-9 and TRBJ1-5; D possibly corresponds to TRBD1 (5 bases). The V end was cut by 2 bases, the J end by 4 bases, with 6 bases between. Germline loops: CDR1 SEHNR, CDR2 FQNEAQ (reference sequence). This CDR3 region has 13 residues. The CDR3 DNA reads TGTGCCAGCAGCTTACAGGGTAATCAGCCCCAGCATTTT. Amino acid sequence: CASSLQGNQPQHF.

The chain has TRBV7-2 and TRBJ2-6; maybe TRBD2 (6 bases). V was shortened by 2 bases and J by 2 bases, with 10 bases between the two germline ends. The germline gives CDR1 SGHTA, CDR2 FQGNSA. The CDR3 loop spans 16 amino acids. The CDR3 reads CASSLLGGAGANVLTF. In DNA form, the CDR3 reads TGTGCCAGCAGCTTACTGGGAGGTGCTGGGGCCAACGTCCTGACTTTC.

The V and J genes are TRBV30 and TRBJ2-7; D possibly corresponds to TRBD1 (6 bases). The CDR3 sequence is 14 residues long. Deletions cut 3 bases from V and 0 bases from J, with 12 bases between. Germline V gene data show CDR1 as GTSNPN and CDR2 as SVGIG (reference sequence). The DNA of the CDR3 is TGTGCCTGGAGCAAGGGACATACCTCCTACGAGCAGTACTTC. Residues: CAWSKGHTSYEQYF.

This rearrangement joins TRBV4-1 to TRBJ1-5; D is perhaps TRBD1 (5 bases). Germline values: CDR1 MGHRA, CDR2 YSYEKL. V lost 0 bases, J lost 6 bases, and 15 bases lay in between. The CDR3 spans 16 residues. The CDR3 DNA reads TGCGCCAGCAGCCAAGATTGGGTCAGGGATGGTCAGCCCCAGCATTTT. Its protein is CASSQDWVRDGQPQHF.

With respect to this clone: The same CDR3 is also encoded by other DNA sequences in this sample. CDR3 sequence reads: CASSLSGGVVNTEAFF. CDR3 DNA: TGCGCCAGCAGCCTGTCGGGGGGCGTTGTGAACACTGAAGCTTTCTTT. The genes are TRBV5-1 and TRBJ1-1; tentative D call: TRBD1 (6 bases). CDR1 and CDR2 (germline): SGHRS, YFSETQ. This CDR3 comprises 16 residues. V lost 4 bases and J lost 0, with 16 bases in between.

The gene calls are TRBV11-2 and TRBJ2-7, with 8 bases matching TRBD2. V dropped 1 base and J dropped 3; count of bases not matched to a gene: 2. The CDR3 has 14 residues. CDR1 SGHAT and CDR2 FQNNGV come from the germline V gene. The CDR3: CASSLGGRLYEQYF. In DNA form, the CDR3 reads TGTGCCAGCAGCTTAGGCGGGAGGCTCTACGAGCAGTACTTC.

The genes are TRBV9 and TRBJ2-3, with unresolved D. The V gene's germline CDR1 is SGDLS and CDR2 YYNGEE. CDR3 size: 14 residues. The V gene lost 0 bases and the J gene lost 4 bases, with 9 bases spanning the gap. This CDR3 reads CASSVERPPDTQYF. The CDR3 DNA follows: TGTGCCAGCAGCGTAGAACGGCCTCCAGATACGCAGTATTTT.

The chain carries TRBV9 and TRBJ2-5; 14 nucleotides align to TRBD2. Germline values: CDR1 SGDLS, CDR2 YYNGEE. The V segment lost 4 bases and the J segment 4 bases; nucleotides outside the gene matches: 6. CDR3 length: 16 residues. The CDR3 loop reads CASSPTSGRVGETQYF. CDR3 DNA: TGTGCCAGCAGCCCGACTAGCGGGAGGGTTGGAGAGACCCAGTACTTC.